The 20 T cell receptor beta chains below come from one sample, sequenced in a study of blood T cell repertoires in COVID-19 (dated by TCRdb to 2020 to 2022). Receptor amplification or capture employed the immunoSEQ multiplex PCR assay. The source is immuneACCESS, and TCRdb retained only in-frame sequences with V and J called. Part of the clones is not carried over; for the studies checked, unresolved V genes explain less than half of this, and the remainder is unexplained. This sample holds under 300,000 clones; 85% to 90% were observed only once. The biggest ten clones account for less than 8% of the sample. The material sequenced was peripheral blood. The receptors shown here come from a man in his fifties or sixties with acute or convalescent COVID-19.

The rearrangement uses TRBV5-4 and TRBJ2-7, with 9 positions matching TRBD1. J lost 4 bases, V lost 5 bases, and 7 bases had no gene match. There are 14 residues in the CDR3. CDR1 is SGHNT and CDR2 is YYREEE in the germline V gene (reference sequence). CDR3 DNA sequence: TGTGCCAGCAGTCCCCGGGACAGGGTGTACGAGCAGTACTTC. This gives the protein CASSPRDRVYEQYF. The whole variable domain, remainder taken from reference TRBV5-4 and TRBJ2-7, is ETGVTQSPTHLIKTRGQQVTLRCSSQSGHNTVSWYQQALGQGPQFIFQYYREEENGRGNFPPRFSGLQFPNYSSELNVNALELDDSALYLCASSPRDRVYEQYFGPGTRLTVT.

The genes are TRBV20-1 and TRBJ2-4, with 8 nucleotides matching TRBD1. With V trimmed by 3 bases and J by 1 base, 5 bases remained unmatched. In germline, CDR1 is DFQATT, CDR2 SNEGSKA (reference sequence). The CDR3 spans 15 residues. The CDR3 is CSASEQGVAKNIQYF. The CDR3, as DNA: TGCAGTGCTAGTGAACAGGGGGTGGCCAAAAACATTCAGTACTTC.

On this clone: The same CDR3 can be traced to other DNA sequences in this sample. The chain has TRBV30 and TRBJ1-2; TRBD1 is a possible D gene (6 bases). V was shortened by 0 bases and J by 5 bases, with 13 bases between the two germline ends. Per the germline V gene, CDR1 is GTSNPN and CDR2 is SVGIG (reference sequence). The CDR3 sequence is 14 residues long. CDR3 region: CAWSVRAGAYGYTF. CDR3 DNA sequence: TGTGCCTGGAGTGTACGGGCAGGGGCTTATGGCTACACCTTC.

The rearrangement uses TRBV12-3 or TRBV12-4 and TRBJ1-1; D may be TRBD1 (6 bases). Trimming pared 6 bases from V and 1 base from J, leaving 9 bases between. The CDR3 totals 13 residues. This CDR3 is CASSPQGNTEAFF. DNA for the CDR3: TGTGCCAGCAGCCCACAGGGGAACACTGAAGCTTTCTTT.

The chain combines TRBV7-2 with TRBJ2-3; 12 bases fit TRBD2. Germline CDR1 reads SGHTA; CDR2 reads FQGNSA. The CDR3 consists of 17 residues. After removal of 4 bases from V and 4 bases from J, the junction contained 9 bases not matched to a gene. CDR3 residues: CASSSRRLAGESDTQYF. CDR3 sequence (DNA): TGTGCCAGCAGCTCACGTCGACTAGCGGGAGAGTCAGATACGCAGTATTTT.

Turning to this clone: The sample contains more than one DNA sequence encoding this CDR3. V usage is TRBV30 and J usage is TRBJ2-7, with no clear D. The germline V and J ends were trimmed by 0 bases and 3 bases, with 6 bases remaining between them. Per germline, CDR1 GTSNPN and CDR2 SVGIG (reference sequence). The CDR3 is 12 amino acids. The CDR3 nucleotides read TGTGCCTGGAGTGTCTCAGTCTACGAGCAGTACTTC. Its protein product is CAWSVSVYEQYF.

The chain links TRBV2 to TRBJ2-5; TRBD2 matches 9 bases. The V gene's germline CDR1 is SNHLY and CDR2 FYNNEI. J was trimmed by 3 bases and V by 7 bases; bases with no gene match: 6. The CDR3 consists of 14 residues. The CDR3 nucleotides are TGTGCCAGCATCGGGTTAGCGGGAGAAGAGACCCAGTACTTC. This codes for CASIGLAGEETQYF.

The V and J genes are TRBV7-2 and TRBJ1-1; TRBD1 might be the D (6 bases). The CDR3 is 12 residues long. Germline CDR1 is SGHTA and CDR2 is FQGNSA. V lost 3 bases and J 10 bases, leaving 12 bases between the germline ends. CDR3 sequence reads: CASSLDSGGAFF. The CDR3 nucleotides are TGTGCCAGCAGCTTGGACAGTGGTGGAGCTTTCTTT.

The V gene is TRBV9, the J gene TRBJ2-1, with 10 bases lining up with TRBD2. Per the germline V gene, CDR1 is SGDLS and CDR2 is YYNGEE. This CDR3 contains 19 residues. The ends lost 0 bases at V and 6 bases at J; junction bases unmatched: 15. CDR3 DNA sequence: TGTGCCAGCAGCGTAGATCCTACGAGGAGCGGGAGGGCCCGCAATGAGCAGTTCTTC. As protein: CASSVDPTRSGRARNEQFF. Full variable domain (outside the CDR3, taken from reference TRBV9 and TRBJ2-1): DSGVTQTPKHLITATGQRVTLRCSPRSGDLSVYWYQQSLDQGLQFLIQYYNGEERAKGNILERFSAQQFPDLHSELNLSSLELGDSALYFCASSVDPTRSGRARNEQFFGPGTRLTVL.

J is TRBJ1-1 and V is TRBV28, with TRBD1 identical over 7 bases. Germline-derived CDR1 and CDR2 are MDHEN and SYDVKM. The J segment lost 4 bases and the V segment lost 8 bases, leaving 7 bases of the junction unmatched. CDR3 size: 13 residues. For the CDR3, the DNA is TGTGCCAGCCTAAGGACAGGAGGCACTGAAGCTTTCTTT. Encoded protein: CASLRTGGTEAFF.

The V and J genes are TRBV30 and TRBJ1-1, with a possible D match to TRBD1 (6 bases). The CDR3 is made up of 17 amino acids. Germline V gene sequence: CDR1 GTSNPN, CDR2 SVGIG (reference sequence). V was pared by 4 bases and J by 3 bases, with 24 bases between. CDR3 sequence: CAWNFPPAGAGHTEAFF. CDR3 nucleotides: TGTGCCTGGAATTTCCCCCCAGCAGGGGCAGGGCACACTGAAGCTTTCTTT.

The chain employs TRBV6-5 and TRBJ1-3; no clear D gene. Deletions cut 4 bases from V and 0 bases from J, with 4 bases between. Germline lookup yields CDR1 MNHEY and CDR2 SVGAGI. The CDR3 covers 13 residues. The CDR3 region has the DNA TGTGCCAGCAGTTCTCTCTCTGGAAACACCATATATTTT. It translates to CASSSLSGNTIYF.

The chain joins TRBV5-1 to TRBJ2-1; D possibly corresponds to TRBD2 (7 bases). This CDR3 is 12 amino acids long. V lost 4 bases and J 9 bases, leaving 11 bases between the germline ends. The germline V gene encodes CDR1 SGHRS and CDR2 YFSETQ. The CDR3 sequence: CASSRGASEQFF. As DNA, the CDR3 is TGCGCCAGCAGCCGGGGGGCTAGTGAGCAGTTCTTC.

V usage is TRBV27 and J usage is TRBJ2-2, with D maybe TRBD2 (7 bases). Germline V lookup: CDR1 MNHEY, CDR2 SMNVEV (reference sequence). Between the trimmed V and J ends, which lost 6 bases and 6 bases, there was a span of 23 bases. The length of the CDR3 is 17 residues. The CDR3 nucleotides are TGTGCCAGCAGCGCATGGGGGGGGCAAGGGGTTTCCGGGGAGCTGTTTTTT. Encoded protein: CASSAWGGQGVSGELFF.

The sample holds a few counts of this clone. The J gene is TRBJ2-7, the V gene TRBV5-1; 7 positions agree with TRBD1. Trimming cost V 0 bases and J 6 bases; bases outside gene matches: 6. The CDR3 is 14 amino acids. CDR1 and CDR2 (germline): SGHRS, YFSETQ. The CDR3 here is CASSLGTGVGEQYF. In DNA, the CDR3 is TGCGCCAGCAGCTTGGGTACAGGGGTAGGCGAGCAGTACTTC. The full variable domain, completed using reference TRBV5-1 and TRBJ2-7, is KAGVTQTPRYLIKTRGQQVTLSCSPISGHRSVSWYQQTPGQGLQFLFEYFSETQRNKGNFPGRFSGRQFSNSRSEMNVSTLELGDSALYLCASSLGTGVGEQYFGPGTRLTVT.

The chain links TRBV6-5 to TRBJ1-5, with D possibly matching TRBD1 (6 bases). V lost 6 bases and J 7 bases, leaving 16 bases between the germline ends. Germline V gives CDR1 MNHEY, CDR2 SVGAGI. This CDR3 has 14 amino acids. CDR3 DNA: TGTGCCAGCAGAGATAGGACCGACAGGCAGCCCCAGCATTTT. This codes for CASRDRTDRQPQHF.

This clone turned up a few times. The chain links TRBV5-6 to TRBJ1-1, with a possible D match to TRBD1 (6 bases). V lost 2 bases, J lost 1 base, and 9 bases lay in between. Germline V CDR1 and CDR2: SGHDT, YYEEEE. The CDR3 has 14 residues. Here the CDR3 reads CASSFTGRNTEAFF. The DNA of the CDR3 is TGTGCCAGCAGCTTTACAGGGAGGAACACTGAAGCTTTCTTT.

The chain is built from TRBV28 and TRBJ2-2, with 12 positions matching TRBD2. Losses at the gene ends were 4 bases for V and 6 bases for J; bases not matched to a gene: 6. Germline V lookup: CDR1 MDHEN, CDR2 SYDVKM. The CDR3 spans 16 residues. The CDR3 reads CASSSLTSGGSGELFF. The DNA for the CDR3 is TGTGCCAGCAGTTCGCTGACTAGCGGGGGATCCGGGGAGCTGTTTTTT.

This clone has only a few counts. J is TRBJ2-1 and V is TRBV5-6, with 8 bases fitting TRBD2. Germline V gives CDR1 SGHDT, CDR2 YYEEEE. J gave up 6 bases and V 4 bases, and 9 bases lay outside the gene matches. The CDR3 consists of 15 residues. CDR3: CASSILAGLGNEQFF. The CDR3 bases are TGTGCCAGCAGCATCTTAGCGGGGCTCGGCAATGAGCAGTTCTTC.

V usage is TRBV6-1 and J usage is TRBJ1-2, with D unclear. The CDR3 is 15 amino acids. The germline V gene has CDR1 MNHNS and CDR2 SASEGT. With 1 base removed from V and 7 bases from J, the gap between germline ends came to 16 bases. CDR3 residues: CASSEGFSVMAGYTF. CDR3 in DNA: TGTGCCAGCAGTGAAGGTTTCAGTGTAATGGCTGGCTACACCTTC.